The 13 T cell receptor beta chains below come from one sample, sequenced in a study of cytomegalovirus exposure and HLA in healthy donors. The PCR employed 60 Vbeta primers together with 13 Jbeta primers. Only in-frame clones appear in the TCRdb table, and some are missing; sequencing was by immunoSEQ multiplex PCR. The top ten hold about 10% of the sample, which has under 200,000 clones, roughly 82% seen once. The sample consisted of PBMCs. The receptors originated from a man aged 45 to 65 in good health and CMV-seropositive.

This chain links TRBV6-5 with TRBJ1-1; TRBD1 might be the D (5 bases). The germline V gene encodes CDR1 MNHEY and CDR2 SVGAGI. The CDR3 is 13 residues long. V was shortened by 6 bases and J by 1 base, with 9 bases between the two germline ends. The CDR3 coding sequence is TGTGCCAGCAGCCAGGGCCCGAACACTGAAGCTTTCTTT. Encoded protein: CASSQGPNTEAFF.

The chain recombines TRBV28 with TRBJ2-7; 14 bases map to TRBD2. Germline loops: CDR1 MDHEN, CDR2 SYDVKM. V shed 5 bases and J 5 bases; nucleotides not matched to a gene: 11. The CDR3 is 17 residues long. CDR3 bases: TGTGCCAGCAGTCCCCCGGGACTAGCGGGAGTAAAGAACGAGCAGTACTTC. Translation: CASSPPGLAGVKNEQYF.

The chain recombines TRBV11-2 with TRBJ2-2, with a weak D call TRBD2 (6 bases). Germline-derived CDR1 and CDR2 are SGHAT and FQNNGV. Trimming stripped 5 bases from V and 3 bases from J, with 7 bases between. This CDR3 is built from 13 residues. DNA of the CDR3: TGTGCCAGCAGCGGGGGGTACACCGGGGAGCTGTTTTTT. Translation gives CASSGGYTGELFF.

This chain joins TRBV9 and TRBJ2-1; TRBD2 agrees at 10 bases. The CDR3 contains 16 residues. V was clipped by 0 bases and J by 7 bases; unmatched bases: 7. Germline CDR1 is SGDLS and CDR2 is YYNGEE. The CDR3 DNA sequence: TGTGCCAGCAGCGTAGGATGGGCTAGCGGGAGAAATGAGCAGTTCTTC. Translation: CASSVGWASGRNEQFF.

V gene TRBV29-1 combines with J gene TRBJ2-6; no clear D. The V end lost 7 bases, the J end lost 1 base, and 11 bases lay between the germline ends. CDR1 and CDR2 from the germline V gene are SQVTM and ANQGSEA. The CDR3 has 14 amino acids. The CDR3 spells CSARSQSGANVLTF. The DNA of the CDR3 is TGCAGCGCCCGAAGCCAATCTGGGGCCAACGTCCTGACTTTC.

V usage is TRBV28 and J usage is TRBJ1-2; no definite D call. Germline CDR1 reads MDHEN; CDR2 reads SYDVKM. Trimming stripped 3 bases from V and 4 bases from J, with 9 bases between. There are 13 residues in the CDR3. The CDR3 nucleotides are TGTGCCAGCAGTTTTGAGATCCTCTATGGCTACACCTTC. This translates into CASSFEILYGYTF.

The V and J genes are TRBV29-1 and TRBJ1-2; 7 positions match TRBD1. V lost 7 bases, J lost 2 bases, and 7 bases stayed unmatched. This CDR3 spans 13 amino acids. From germline, CDR1 is SQVTM and CDR2 ANQGSEA. The CDR3 coding sequence is TGCAGCGCCCGGGACAGCGTAAACTATGGCTACACCTTC. Its translation: CSARDSVNYGYTF.

V gene TRBV7-3 combines with J gene TRBJ1-3, with 8 bases identical to TRBD1. The ends lost 3 bases at V and 2 bases at J; junction bases unmatched: 6. This CDR3 is built from 16 residues. Germline V gives CDR1 SGHTA, CDR2 FQGTGA. The CDR3, as DNA: TGTGCCAGCAGCTTTAATCAGGACAGGGCTGGAAACACCATATATTTT. Encoded protein: CASSFNQDRAGNTIYF. Complete variable domain (other parts from reference TRBV7-3 and TRBJ1-3): GAGVSQTPSNKVTEKGKYVELRCDPISGHTALYWYRQSLGQGPEFLIYFQGTGAADDSGLPNDRFFAVRPEGSVSTLKIQRTERGDSAVYLCASSFNQDRAGNTIYFGEGSWLTVV.

The chain joins TRBV2 to TRBJ1-5; D not resolved. Germline V lookup: CDR1 SNHLY, CDR2 FYNNEI. CDR3 length: 13 residues. The V end was cut by 6 bases, the J end by 3 bases, with 9 bases between. CDR3 residues: CASRREFNQPQHF. CDR3 sequence (DNA): TGTGCCAGCAGGAGAGAATTCAATCAGCCCCAGCATTTT.

The CDR3 bases are TGCAGCGTAACCGGGGGCACTGAAGCTTTCTTT. This codes for CSVTGGTEAFF. The chain recombines TRBV29-1 with TRBJ1-1; TRBD1 might be the D (5 bases). V lost 6 bases, J lost 4 bases, and 9 bases lay in between. This CDR3 region has 11 residues. Germline CDR1 is SQVTM and CDR2 is ANQGSEA.

The chain is built from TRBV29-1 and TRBJ2-5; no clear D gene. V dropped 7 bases and J dropped 4 bases, with 7 bases sitting between them. The CDR3 is 10 residues long. The germline V gene encodes CDR1 SQVTM and CDR2 ANQGSEA. In DNA, the CDR3 is TGCAGCGGAACTTCAGAGACCCAGTACTTC. The encoded protein is CSGTSETQYF.

V is TRBV25-1 and J is TRBJ2-7; TRBD1 matches 9 bases. The germline V gene has CDR1 MGHDK and CDR2 SYGVNS. The V segment lost 6 bases and the J segment 7 bases; nucleotides outside the gene matches: 7. This CDR3 has 13 amino acids. This CDR3 reads CASRGQGREEQYF. CDR3 DNA: TGTGCCAGCAGGGGACAGGGAAGGGAAGAGCAGTACTTC.

The chain is built from TRBV30 and TRBJ2-2, with D perhaps TRBD1 (6 bases). Germline-derived CDR1 and CDR2 are GTSNPN and SVGIG (reference sequence). The CDR3 length is 12 residues. The V end was cut by 2 bases, the J end by 6 bases, with 7 bases between. The CDR3 here is CAWSTGSGELFF. CDR3 nucleotide sequence: TGTGCCTGGAGTACAGGGTCCGGGGAGCTGTTTTTT.